A selection of T cell receptor beta chains follows, all from one sample in a study of blood T cell repertoires in COVID-19. Method: immunoSEQ multiplex PCR; TCRdb's copy keeps in-frame clones and lacks some. The profile shows roughly 110,000 clones, approximately 88% of them singletons. The sequenced sample consisted of peripheral blood. These receptors were collected from a human donor in a cohort sampled during active COVID-19. Each CDR3 is given with its conserved first and last residue. D genes are given only for firm matches. Part of the rows lack a size; the others show once, few, many or a class for expanded clones.

size	V	J	D	DNA	CDR3
.	TRBV7-3	TRBJ2-1	.	TGTGCCAGCAGCTTAAATGGCCAGGGCTATGAGCAGTTCTTC	CASSLNGQGYEQFF
.	TRBV9	TRBJ2-2	TRBD2	TGTGCCAGCAGCGTAGCCGGGAGGGCGAACACCGGGGAGCTGTTTTTT	CASSVAGRANTGELFF
.	TRBV27	TRBJ2-7	.	TGTGCCAGCAGTTTGGGTGCCGGGACTGTCTACGAGCAGTACTTC	CASSLGAGTVYEQYF
.	TRBV30	TRBJ1-1	.	TGTGCCTGGAGGGGCCAGGGGCGTACTGAAGCTTTCTTT	CAWRGQGRTEAFF
.	TRBV5-4	TRBJ1-1	TRBD1	TGTGCCAGCAGCACGGGACAGTTGAACACTGAAGCTTTCTTT	CASSTGQLNTEAFF
.	TRBV3-1/TRBV3-2	TRBJ1-6	.	TGTGCCAGCAGCCAAGACAGGGCTGGCTCCTATAATTCACCCCTCCACTTT	CASSQDRAGSYNSPLHF
many	TRBV5-1	TRBJ2-7	TRBD1	TGCGCCAGCAACCCGGGTGGGACAGGGATCTACGAGCAGTACTTC	CASNPGGTGIYEQYF
.	TRBV4-3	TRBJ2-1	.	TGCGCCAGCAGCCAAGGGCCAAGCTCCTACAATGAGCAGTTCTTC	CASSQGPSSYNEQFF
few	TRBV19	TRBJ2-7	TRBD1	TGTGCCAGTAGTAAGGGAGGACAGGGGGCACGGAGCTCCTACGAGCAGTACTTC	CASSKGGQGARSSYEQYF
.	TRBV5-8	TRBJ2-7	.	TGTGCCAGCAGCACCCTGCCCGGACAGAGGGACCCCTACGAGCAGTACTTC	CASSTLPGQRDPYEQYF
.	TRBV11-2	TRBJ1-2	TRBD1	TGTGCCAGCAGCCGACAGGGTGGGAACTATGGCTACACCTTC	CASSRQGGNYGYTF
few	TRBV6-2/TRBV6-3	TRBJ2-3	.	TGTGCCAGCAGTTATGGTTGGACTGAGCCGCAGAGGACGCAGTATTTT	CASSYGWTEPQRTQYF
.	TRBV2	TRBJ2-2	TRBD1	TGTGCCAGCAGTTCCCCCGGGACAGAGATCAGATCGAACACCGGGGAGCTGTTTTTT	CASSSPGTEIRSNTGELFF
.	TRBV28	TRBJ2-3	.	TGTGCCAGCAGTTTCGGGTCGAGTTGGGCAGATACGCAGTATTTT	CASSFGSSWADTQYF
once	TRBV10-3	TRBJ2-7	TRBD1	TGTGCCATCAGTTGGGGGACAGGGGGCTCCTACGAGCAGTACTTC	CAISWGTGGSYEQYF
.	TRBV7-2	TRBJ2-5	.	TGTGCCAGCAGCTTGGTACGGGAGACCCAGTACTTC	CASSLVRETQYF
.	TRBV27	TRBJ2-7	TRBD2	TGTGCCAGCAGTTTGGGGGGGGACGAGCAGTACTTC	CASSLGGDEQYF
.	TRBV6-2/TRBV6-3	TRBJ1-1	TRBD1	TGTGCCAGCAGTTACAGGACAGGGAAGTTAATAGGTACTGAAGCTTTCTTT	CASSYRTGKLIGTEAFF
.	TRBV27	TRBJ1-3	.	TGTGCCAGCAGCAAAAGGACAACAGCAGGAAACACCATATATTTT	CASSKRTTAGNTIYF
.	TRBV19	TRBJ1-4	.	TGTGCCAGTAGTACCAAAGGTCTTTGGGACAATTATGAAAAACTGTTTTTT	CASSTKGLWDNYEKLFF
.	TRBV30	TRBJ2-2	TRBD2	TGTGCCTGGAGCGGACTAGCGGGTCAGGGGGAGCTGTTTTTT	CAWSGLAGQGELFF
.	TRBV5-4	TRBJ1-2	TRBD1	TGTGCCAGCAGCTTGAGGGGCGGCAGGGGGCGCCTTGGCTACACCTTC	CASSLRGGRGRLGYTF
.	TRBV24-1	TRBJ2-7	.	TGTGCCACCAGTGACCCGAGCTCCTACGAGCAGTACTTC	CATSDPSSYEQYF
.	TRBV3-1/TRBV3-2	TRBJ2-1	.	TGTGCCAGCAGCCGACCAACAACTAGTTTTCGGGTCAATGAGCAGTTCTTC	CASSRPTTSFRVNEQFF
.	TRBV5-1	TRBJ2-3	TRBD2	TGCGCCAGCACCGGACTAGCGAACACAGATACGCAGTATTTT	CASTGLANTDTQYF
.	TRBV7-2	TRBJ2-2	.	TGTGCCAGCAGCTTTTCCGTTACAGGGTCCGGGGAGCTGTTTTTT	CASSFSVTGSGELFF